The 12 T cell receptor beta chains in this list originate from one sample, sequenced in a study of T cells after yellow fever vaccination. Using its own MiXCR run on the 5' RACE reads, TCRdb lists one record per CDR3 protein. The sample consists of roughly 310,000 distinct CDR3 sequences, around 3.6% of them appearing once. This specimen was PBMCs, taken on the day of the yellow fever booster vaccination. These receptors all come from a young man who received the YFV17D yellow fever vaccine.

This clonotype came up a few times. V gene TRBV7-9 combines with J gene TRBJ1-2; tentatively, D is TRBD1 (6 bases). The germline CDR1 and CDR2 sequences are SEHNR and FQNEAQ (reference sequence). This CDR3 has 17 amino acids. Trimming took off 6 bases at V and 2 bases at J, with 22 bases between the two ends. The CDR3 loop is CASSPFYPQTGNYGYTF. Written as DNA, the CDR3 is TGTGCCAGCAGTCCTTTTTACCCTCAGACAGGAAACTATGGCTACACCTTC.

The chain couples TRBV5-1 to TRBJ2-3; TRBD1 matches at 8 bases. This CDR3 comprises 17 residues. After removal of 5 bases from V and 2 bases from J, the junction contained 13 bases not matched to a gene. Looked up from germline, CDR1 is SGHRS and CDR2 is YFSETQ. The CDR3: CASRPGTGSPYTDTQYF. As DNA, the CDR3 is TGCGCCAGCAGACCCGGGACAGGATCTCCCTACACAGATACGCAGTATTTT.

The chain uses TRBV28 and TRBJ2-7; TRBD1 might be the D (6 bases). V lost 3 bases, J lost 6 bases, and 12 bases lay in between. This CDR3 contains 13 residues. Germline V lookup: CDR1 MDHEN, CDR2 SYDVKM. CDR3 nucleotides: TGTGCCAGCAGTTTGGTCAGGGGTTCCGAGCAGTACGTC. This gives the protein CASSLVRGSEQYV.

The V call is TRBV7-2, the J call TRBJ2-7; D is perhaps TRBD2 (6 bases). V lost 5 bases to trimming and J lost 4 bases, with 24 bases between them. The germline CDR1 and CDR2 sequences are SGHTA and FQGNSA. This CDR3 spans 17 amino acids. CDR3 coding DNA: TGTGCCAGCAGCCCAATCACGCGGAGGGAACTTACATACGAGCAGTACTTC. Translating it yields CASSPITRRELTYEQYF.

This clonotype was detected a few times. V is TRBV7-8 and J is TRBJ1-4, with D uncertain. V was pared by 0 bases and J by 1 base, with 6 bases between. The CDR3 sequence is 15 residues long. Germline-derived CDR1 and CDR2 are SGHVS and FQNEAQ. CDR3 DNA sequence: TGTGCCAGCAGCTTAGCTAGGCAAACTAATGAAAAACTGTTTTTT. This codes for CASSLARQTNEKLFF.

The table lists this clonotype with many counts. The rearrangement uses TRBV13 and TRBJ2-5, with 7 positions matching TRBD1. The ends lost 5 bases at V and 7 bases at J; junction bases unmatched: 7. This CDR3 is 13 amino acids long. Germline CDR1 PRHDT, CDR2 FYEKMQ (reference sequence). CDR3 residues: CASSRNRGGTQYF. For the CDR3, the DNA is TGTGCCAGCAGCCGAAACAGGGGCGGGACCCAGTACTTC.

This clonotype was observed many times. Written as DNA, the CDR3 is TGTGCCACCAGCAGAGAGGGCGGACTGAATGAAAAACTGTTTTTT. It is translated as CATSREGGLNEKLFF. The chain uses TRBV15 and TRBJ1-4; no firm D call. CDR1 and CDR2 from the germline V gene are LNHNV and YYDKDF (reference sequence). The length of the CDR3 is 15 residues. V was clipped by 0 bases and J by 5 bases, with 10 bases between them.

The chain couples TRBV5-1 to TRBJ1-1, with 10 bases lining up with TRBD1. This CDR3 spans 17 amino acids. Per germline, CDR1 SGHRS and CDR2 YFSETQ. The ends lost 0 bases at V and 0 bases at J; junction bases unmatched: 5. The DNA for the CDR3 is TGCGCCAGCAGCTTGGGGGACAGGGGCCGGTTGAACACTGAAGCTTTCTTT. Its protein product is CASSLGDRGRLNTEAFF.

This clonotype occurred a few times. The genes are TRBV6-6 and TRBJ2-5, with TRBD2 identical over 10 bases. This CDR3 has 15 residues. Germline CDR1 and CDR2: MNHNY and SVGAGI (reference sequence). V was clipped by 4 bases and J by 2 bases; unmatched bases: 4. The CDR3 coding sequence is TGTGCCAGCAGTTCAGTAGCGGGGGGACAAGAGACCCAGTACTTC. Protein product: CASSSVAGGQETQYF.

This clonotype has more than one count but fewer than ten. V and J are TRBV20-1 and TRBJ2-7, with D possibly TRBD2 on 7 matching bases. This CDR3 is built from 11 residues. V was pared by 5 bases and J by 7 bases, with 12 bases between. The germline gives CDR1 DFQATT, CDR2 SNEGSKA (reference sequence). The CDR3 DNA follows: TGCAGTGCTCCCGGGGGGCGGGAGCAGTACGTC. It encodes CSAPGGREQYV.

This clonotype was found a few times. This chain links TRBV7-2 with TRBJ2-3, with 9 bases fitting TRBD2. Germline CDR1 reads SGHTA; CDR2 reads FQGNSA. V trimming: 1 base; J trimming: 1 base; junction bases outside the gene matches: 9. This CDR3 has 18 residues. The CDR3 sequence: CASSLGVSASGGTDTQYF. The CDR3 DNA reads TGTGCCAGCAGCTTAGGAGTATCGGCTAGCGGGGGCACAGATACGCAGTATTTT.

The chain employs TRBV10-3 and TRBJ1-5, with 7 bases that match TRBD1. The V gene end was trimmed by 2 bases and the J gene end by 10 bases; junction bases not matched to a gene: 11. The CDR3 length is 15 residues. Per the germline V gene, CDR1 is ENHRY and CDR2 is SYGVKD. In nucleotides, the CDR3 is TGTGCCATCAGTGAGAGATCGGGACAGAACTCACCCCAGCATTTT. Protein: CAISERSGQNSPQHF.